What follows are 6 T cell receptor beta chains derived from one specimen sequenced in a study of cytomegalovirus exposure and HLA in healthy donors (dated by TCRdb to about 2017). The library was produced with the immunoSEQ multiplex PCR assay. For the multiplex PCR, a mixture combining 60 forward primers for TCR Vbeta segments and 13 reverse primers for TCR Jbeta segments was used. What TCRdb holds here is the immuneACCESS table cut down to in-frame rearrangements. Part of the clones is not present; checked against another copy, under half of the missing clones reflect an unresolved V gene, and the others are unexplained. The sample data list 150,000 to 200,000 clones, and roughly four fifths of these were observed just once. About 1.6% of the sample is in the top ten clones. Sequenced material: PBMCs. The source is a man aged 50 to 59 in good health and CMV-seronegative.

This clone turned up a few times. The chain employs TRBV28 and TRBJ2-7, with a tentative D call TRBD1 (5 bases). Deletions cut 6 bases from V and 0 bases from J, with 15 bases between. The CDR3 covers 15 residues. Germline CDR1 MDHEN, CDR2 SYDVKM. The CDR3 spells CASSLPTVGSYEQYF. CDR3 DNA: TGTGCCAGCAGCCTTCCGACAGTTGGCTCCTACGAGCAGTACTTC.

The chain uses TRBV6-4 and TRBJ2-1; TRBD2 matches at 13 bases. V shed 5 bases, J shed 9 bases, and the junction held 4 bases outside the gene matches. The germline V gene encodes CDR1 MRHNA and CDR2 SNTAGT. This CDR3 is built from 14 residues. This chain's CDR3 is CASSTSGGASEQFF. CDR3 DNA: TGTGCCAGCAGTACTAGCGGGGGGGCCAGTGAGCAGTTCTTC.

This chain joins TRBV7-3 and TRBJ2-3; 11 bases align to TRBD2. This CDR3 has 15 residues. CDR1 is SGHTA and CDR2 is FQGTGA in the germline V gene. V trimming: 5 bases; J trimming: 6 bases; junction bases outside the gene matches: 7. The CDR3 loop reads CASSITSGSEDTQYF. DNA of the CDR3: TGTGCCAGCAGCATCACTAGCGGGAGTGAGGATACGCAGTATTTT.

This chain uses TRBV19 with TRBJ1-4; unclear D gene. CDR1 is LNHDA and CDR2 is SQIVND in the germline V gene (reference sequence). V was pared by 4 bases and J by 4 bases, with 7 bases between. The length of the CDR3 is 13 residues. The CDR3 sequence is CASSSRVNEKLFF. CDR3 DNA sequence: TGTGCCAGTAGTAGCCGAGTTAATGAAAAACTGTTTTTT.

CDR3 residues: CAWDRGETQYF. The CDR3, as DNA: TGTGCCTGGGACAGGGGTGAGACCCAGTACTTC. J is TRBJ2-5 and V is TRBV30; 8 bases are a match to TRBD1. Germline V gene sequence: CDR1 GTSNPN, CDR2 SVGIG (reference sequence). V dropped 5 bases and J dropped 5; count of bases not matched to a gene: 1. This CDR3 region has 11 residues.

The V gene is TRBV7-3, the J gene TRBJ2-1; 10 nucleotides agree with TRBD1. There are 13 residues in the CDR3. CDR1 SGHTA and CDR2 FQGTGA come from the germline V gene. V lost 7 bases to trimming and J lost 8 bases; unmatched junction nucleotides: 5. CDR3 loop: CASTVDRGHEQFF. The DNA of the CDR3 is TGTGCCAGCACCGTCGACAGGGGGCATGAGCAGTTCTTC. Full variable domain (remainder filled in from reference TRBV7-3 and TRBJ2-1): GAGVSQTPSNKVTEKGKYVELRCDPISGHTALYWYRQSLGQGPEFLIYFQGTGAADDSGLPNDRFFAVRPEGSVSTLKIQRTERGDSAVYLCASTVDRGHEQFFGPGTRLTVL.